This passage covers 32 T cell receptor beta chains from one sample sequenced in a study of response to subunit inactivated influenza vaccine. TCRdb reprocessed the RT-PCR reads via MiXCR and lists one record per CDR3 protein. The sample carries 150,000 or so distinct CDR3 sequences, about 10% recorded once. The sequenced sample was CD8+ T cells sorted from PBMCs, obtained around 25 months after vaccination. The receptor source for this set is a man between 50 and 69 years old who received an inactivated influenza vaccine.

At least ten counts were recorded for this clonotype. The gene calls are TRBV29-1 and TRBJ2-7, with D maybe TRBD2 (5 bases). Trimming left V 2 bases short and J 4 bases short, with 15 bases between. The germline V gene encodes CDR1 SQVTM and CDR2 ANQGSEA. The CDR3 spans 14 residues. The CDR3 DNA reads TGCAGCGTTGAACGCACGGGAACAATATACGAGCAGTACTTC. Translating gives CSVERTGTIYEQYF.

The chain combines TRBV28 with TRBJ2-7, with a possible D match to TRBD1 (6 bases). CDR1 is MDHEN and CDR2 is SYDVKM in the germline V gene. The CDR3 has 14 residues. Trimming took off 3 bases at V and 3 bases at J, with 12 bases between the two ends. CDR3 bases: TGTGCCAGCAGTTTGGACCAGGGGAGCTACGAGCAGTACTTC. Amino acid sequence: CASSLDQGSYEQYF.

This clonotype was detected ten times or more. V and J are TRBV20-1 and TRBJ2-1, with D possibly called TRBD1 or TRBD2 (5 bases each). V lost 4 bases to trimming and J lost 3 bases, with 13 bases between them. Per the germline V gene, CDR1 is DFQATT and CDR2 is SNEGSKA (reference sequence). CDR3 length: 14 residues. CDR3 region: CSATTWDHYNEQFF. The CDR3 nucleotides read TGCAGTGCTACCACCTGGGACCACTACAATGAGCAGTTCTTC.

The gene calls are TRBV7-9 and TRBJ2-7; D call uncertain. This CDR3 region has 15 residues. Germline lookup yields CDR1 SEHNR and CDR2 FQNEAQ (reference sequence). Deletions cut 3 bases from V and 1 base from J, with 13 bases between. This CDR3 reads CASSFFEYGSYEQYF. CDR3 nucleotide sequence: TGTGCCAGCAGCTTTTTTGAGTACGGTTCCTACGAGCAGTACTTC.

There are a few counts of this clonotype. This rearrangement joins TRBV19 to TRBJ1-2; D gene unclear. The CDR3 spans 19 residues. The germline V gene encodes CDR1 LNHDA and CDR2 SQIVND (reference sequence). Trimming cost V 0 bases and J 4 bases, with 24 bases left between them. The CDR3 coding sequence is TGTGCCAGTAGTATAGAACTTACGGGGTCGCTCGCCTCGGGCTATGGCTACACCTTC. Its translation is CASSIELTGSLASGYGYTF.

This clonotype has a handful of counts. The CDR3 sequence: CSACSESFGVLDTEAFF. CDR3 bases: TGCAGTGCTTGTTCGGAGTCGTTCGGGGTGTTGGACACTGAAGCTTTCTTT. This chain links TRBV20-1 with TRBJ1-1; D is unresolved. V was shortened by 5 bases and J by 3 bases, with 25 bases between the two germline ends. The germline gives CDR1 DFQATT, CDR2 SNEGSKA (reference sequence). This CDR3 is built from 17 residues.

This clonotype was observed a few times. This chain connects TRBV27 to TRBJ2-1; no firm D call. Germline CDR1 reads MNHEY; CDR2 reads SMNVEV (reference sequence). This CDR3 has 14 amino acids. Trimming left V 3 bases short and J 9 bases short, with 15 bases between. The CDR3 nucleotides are TGTGCCAGCAGTTTGCAAAGGGTGTCGGCTGAGCAGTTCTTC. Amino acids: CASSLQRVSAEQFF.

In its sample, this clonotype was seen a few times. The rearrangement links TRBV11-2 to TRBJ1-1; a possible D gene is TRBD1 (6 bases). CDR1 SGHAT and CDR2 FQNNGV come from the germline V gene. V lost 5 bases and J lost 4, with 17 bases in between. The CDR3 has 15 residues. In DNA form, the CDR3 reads TGTGCCAGCAGCGCCTTGGCGGGGGCGGGCACTGAAGCTTTCTTT. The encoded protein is CASSALAGAGTEAFF.

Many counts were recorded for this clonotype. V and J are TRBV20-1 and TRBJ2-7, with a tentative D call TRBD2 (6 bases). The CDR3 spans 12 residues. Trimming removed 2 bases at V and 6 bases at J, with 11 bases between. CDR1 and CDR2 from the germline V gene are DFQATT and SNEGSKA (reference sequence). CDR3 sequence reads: CSARRAGIEQYF. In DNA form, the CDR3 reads TGCAGTGCTAGACGGGCGGGGATCGAGCAGTACTTC.

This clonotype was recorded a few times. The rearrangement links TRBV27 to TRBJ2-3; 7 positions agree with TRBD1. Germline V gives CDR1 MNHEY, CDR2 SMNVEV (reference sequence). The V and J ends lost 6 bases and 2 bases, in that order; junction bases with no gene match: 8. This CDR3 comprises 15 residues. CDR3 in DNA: TGTGCCAGCAGAGAGAGACAGGGACCCACAGATACGCAGTATTTT. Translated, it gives CASRERQGPTDTQYF.

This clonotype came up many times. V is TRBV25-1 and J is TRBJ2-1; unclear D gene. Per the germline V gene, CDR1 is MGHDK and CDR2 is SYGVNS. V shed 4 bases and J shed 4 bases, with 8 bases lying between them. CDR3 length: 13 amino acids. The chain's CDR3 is CASSAGTYNEQFF. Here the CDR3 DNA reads TGTGCCAGCAGTGCTGGTACATACAATGAGCAGTTCTTC.

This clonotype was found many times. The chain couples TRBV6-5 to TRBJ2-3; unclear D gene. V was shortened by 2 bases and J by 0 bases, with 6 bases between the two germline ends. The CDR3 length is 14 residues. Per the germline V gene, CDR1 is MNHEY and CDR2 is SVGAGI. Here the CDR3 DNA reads TGTGCCAGCAGTTACGGAGCGAGCACAGATACGCAGTATTTT. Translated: CASSYGASTDTQYF.

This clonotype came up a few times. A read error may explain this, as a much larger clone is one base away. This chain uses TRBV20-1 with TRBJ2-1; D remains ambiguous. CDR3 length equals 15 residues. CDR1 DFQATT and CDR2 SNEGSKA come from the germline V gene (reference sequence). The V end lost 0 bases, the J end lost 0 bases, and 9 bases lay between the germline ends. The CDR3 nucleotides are TGCAGTGCTAGAGATGTGGCAGACTCCTACAATGAGCAGTTCTTC. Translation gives CSARDVADSYNEQFF.

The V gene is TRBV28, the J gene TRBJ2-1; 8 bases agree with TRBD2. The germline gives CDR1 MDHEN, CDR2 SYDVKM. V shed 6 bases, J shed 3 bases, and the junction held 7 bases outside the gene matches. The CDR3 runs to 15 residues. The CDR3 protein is CASSPFSGVYNEQFF. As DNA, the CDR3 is TGTGCCAGCAGCCCCTTTAGCGGGGTCTACAATGAGCAGTTCTTC.

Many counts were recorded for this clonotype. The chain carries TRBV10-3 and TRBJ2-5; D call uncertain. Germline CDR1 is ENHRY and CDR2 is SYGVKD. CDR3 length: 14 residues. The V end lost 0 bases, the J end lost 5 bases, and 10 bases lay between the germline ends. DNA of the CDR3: TGTGCCATCAGTGAGTCGTCCCGCCGGGAGACCCAGTACTTC. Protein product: CAISESSRRETQYF.

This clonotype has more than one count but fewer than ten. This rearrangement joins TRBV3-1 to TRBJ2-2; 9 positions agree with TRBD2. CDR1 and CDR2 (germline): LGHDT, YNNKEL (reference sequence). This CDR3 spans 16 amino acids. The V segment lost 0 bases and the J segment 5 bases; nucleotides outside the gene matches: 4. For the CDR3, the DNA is TGTGCCAGCAGCCAAGAAAGACTAGCGGATACCGGGGAGCTGTTTTTT. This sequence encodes CASSQERLADTGELFF.

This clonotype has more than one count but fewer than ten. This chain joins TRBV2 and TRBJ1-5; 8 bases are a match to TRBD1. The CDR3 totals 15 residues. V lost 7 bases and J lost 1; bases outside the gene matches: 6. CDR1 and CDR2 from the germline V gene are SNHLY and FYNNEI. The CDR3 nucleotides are TGTGCCAGCAATGGACAGGGTGAAAGCAATCAGCCCCAGCATTTT. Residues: CASNGQGESNQPQHF.

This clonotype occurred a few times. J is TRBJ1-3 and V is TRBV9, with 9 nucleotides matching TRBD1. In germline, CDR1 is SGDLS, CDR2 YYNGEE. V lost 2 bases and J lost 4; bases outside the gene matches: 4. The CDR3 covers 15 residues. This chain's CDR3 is CASSVGQGTGNTIYF. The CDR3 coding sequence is TGTGCCAGCAGCGTGGGACAGGGCACGGGAAACACCATATATTTT.

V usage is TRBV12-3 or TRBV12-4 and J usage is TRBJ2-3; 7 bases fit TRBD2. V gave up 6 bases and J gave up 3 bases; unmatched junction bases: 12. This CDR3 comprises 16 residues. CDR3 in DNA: TGTGCCAGCAGACCAGGTCGGCTAGCGGTTACAGATACGCAGTATTTT. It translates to CASRPGRLAVTDTQYF.

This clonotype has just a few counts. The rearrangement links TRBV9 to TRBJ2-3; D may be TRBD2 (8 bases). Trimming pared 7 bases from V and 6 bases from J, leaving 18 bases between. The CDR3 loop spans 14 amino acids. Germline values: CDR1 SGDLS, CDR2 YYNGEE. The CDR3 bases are TGTGCCAGCCGTCGGGGGGGGGACAGTGATACGCAGTATTTT. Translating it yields CASRRGGDSDTQYF.

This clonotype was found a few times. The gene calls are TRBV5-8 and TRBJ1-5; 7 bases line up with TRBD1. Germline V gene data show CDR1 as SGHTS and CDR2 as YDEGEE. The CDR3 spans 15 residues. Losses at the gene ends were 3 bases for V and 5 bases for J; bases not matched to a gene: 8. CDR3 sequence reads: CASSSQFDRDQPQHF. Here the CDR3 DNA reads TGTGCCAGCAGCTCCCAATTTGACAGGGATCAGCCCCAGCATTTT.

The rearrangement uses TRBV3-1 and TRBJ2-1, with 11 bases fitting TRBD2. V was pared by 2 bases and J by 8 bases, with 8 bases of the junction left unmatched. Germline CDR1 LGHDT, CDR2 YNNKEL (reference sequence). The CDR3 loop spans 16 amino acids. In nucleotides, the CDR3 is TGTGCCAGCAGCCAAAGAAAACTAGCGGGAGCGGATGAGCAGTTCTTC. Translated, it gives CASSQRKLAGADEQFF.

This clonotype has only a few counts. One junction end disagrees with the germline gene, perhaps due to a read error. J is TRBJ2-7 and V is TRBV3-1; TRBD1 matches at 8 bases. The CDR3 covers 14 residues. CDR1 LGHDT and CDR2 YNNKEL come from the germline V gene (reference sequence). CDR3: CASSPGQGAYKQYF. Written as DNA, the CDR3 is TGTGCCAGCAGCCCCGGACAGGGCGCCTACAAGCAGTACTTC.

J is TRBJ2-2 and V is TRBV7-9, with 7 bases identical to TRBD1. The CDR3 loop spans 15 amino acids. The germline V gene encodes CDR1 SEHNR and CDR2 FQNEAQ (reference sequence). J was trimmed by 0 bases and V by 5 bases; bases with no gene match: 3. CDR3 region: CASSLTGANTGELFF. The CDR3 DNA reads TGTGCCAGCAGCCTTACAGGGGCGAACACCGGGGAGCTGTTTTTT.

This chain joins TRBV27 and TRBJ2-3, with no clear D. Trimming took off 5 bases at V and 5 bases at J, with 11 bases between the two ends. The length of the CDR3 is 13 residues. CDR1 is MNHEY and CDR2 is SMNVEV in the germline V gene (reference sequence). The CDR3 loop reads CASSTGVGDTQYF. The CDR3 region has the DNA TGTGCCAGCAGTACGGGTGTCGGAGATACGCAGTATTTT.

CDR3 sequence (DNA): TGCGCCAGCAGCCCCGGGACGGCCGGGACTAGCGGGAACGAGCAGTACTTC. This gives the protein CASSPGTAGTSGNEQYF. The V gene is TRBV4-3, the J gene TRBJ2-7; 13 nucleotides agree with TRBD2. CDR1 and CDR2 (germline): LGHNA, YSLEER. This CDR3 comprises 17 residues. J lost 5 bases, V lost 4 bases, and 11 bases had no gene match.

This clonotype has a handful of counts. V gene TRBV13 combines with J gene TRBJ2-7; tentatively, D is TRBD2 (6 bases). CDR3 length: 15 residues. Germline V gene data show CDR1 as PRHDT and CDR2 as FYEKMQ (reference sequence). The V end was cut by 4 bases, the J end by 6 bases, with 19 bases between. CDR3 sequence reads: CASSSLEASVGEQYF. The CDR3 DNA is TGTGCCAGCAGCTCACTTGAGGCTAGCGTTGGCGAGCAGTACTTC.

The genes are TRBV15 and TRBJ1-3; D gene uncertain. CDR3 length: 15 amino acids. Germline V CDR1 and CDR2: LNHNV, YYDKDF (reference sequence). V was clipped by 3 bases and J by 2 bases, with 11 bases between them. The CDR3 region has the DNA TGTGCCACCAGCAGTTCCCAGTTTACTGGAAACACCATATATTTT. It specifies CATSSSQFTGNTIYF.

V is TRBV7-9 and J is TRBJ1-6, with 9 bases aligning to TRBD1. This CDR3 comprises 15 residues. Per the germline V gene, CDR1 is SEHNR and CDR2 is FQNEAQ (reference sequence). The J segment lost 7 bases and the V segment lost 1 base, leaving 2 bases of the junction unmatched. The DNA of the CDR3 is TGTGCCAGCAGCTTAGTACAGGGGGCCAATTCACCCCTCCACTTT. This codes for CASSLVQGANSPLHF.

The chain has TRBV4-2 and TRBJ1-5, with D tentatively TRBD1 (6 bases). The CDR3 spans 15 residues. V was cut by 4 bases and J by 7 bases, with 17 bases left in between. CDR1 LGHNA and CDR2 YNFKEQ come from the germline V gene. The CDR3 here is CASSPGDGLRQPQHF. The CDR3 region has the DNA TGTGCCAGCAGCCCAGGGGACGGCCTGAGGCAGCCCCAGCATTTT.

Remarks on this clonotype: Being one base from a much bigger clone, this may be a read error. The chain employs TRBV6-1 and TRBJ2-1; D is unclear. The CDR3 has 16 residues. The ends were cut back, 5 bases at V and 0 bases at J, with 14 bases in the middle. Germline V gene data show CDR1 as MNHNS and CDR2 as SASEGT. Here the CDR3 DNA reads TGTGCCAGCAGTCCCCGGGCAGGCCCCTCCTACAATGAGCAGTTCTTC. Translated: CASSPRAGPSYNEQFF.

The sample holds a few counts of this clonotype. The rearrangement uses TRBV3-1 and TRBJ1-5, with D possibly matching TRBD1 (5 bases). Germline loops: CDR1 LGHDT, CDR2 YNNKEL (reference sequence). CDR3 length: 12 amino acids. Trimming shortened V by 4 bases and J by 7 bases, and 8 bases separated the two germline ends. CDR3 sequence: CASSPSGQPQHF. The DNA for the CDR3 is TGTGCCAGCAGCCCCTCAGGGCAGCCCCAGCATTTT. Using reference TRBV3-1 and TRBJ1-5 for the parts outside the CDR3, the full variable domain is DTAVSQTPKYLVTQMGNDKSIKCEQNLGHDTMYWYKQDSKKFLKIMFSYNNKELIINETVPNRFSPKSPDKAHLNLHINSLELGDSAVYFCASSPSGQPQHFGDGTRLSIL.